A single sample is the source of the 6 T cell receptor beta chains below, sequenced in a study of cytomegalovirus exposure and HLA in healthy donors. The PCR ran on 60 Vbeta and 13 Jbeta primers. Some clones are missing from TCRdb's copy, which holds only in-frame ones; the method was immunoSEQ multiplex PCR. This sample lists under 90,000 clones; its ten largest clones have 7.5%. Specimen: PBMCs. Source of these receptors: a female donor in good health and CMV-seropositive.

This sequence joins TRBV9 and TRBJ2-3; maybe TRBD1 (6 bases). The V end was cut by 4 bases, the J end by 0 bases, with 12 bases between. CDR1 is SGDLS and CDR2 is YYNGEE in the germline V gene. The CDR3 spans 15 residues. CDR3 sequence reads: CASSPTDRSTDTQYF. CDR3 coding DNA: TGTGCCAGCAGCCCGACTGACAGGAGCACAGATACGCAGTATTTT.

V usage is TRBV6-6 and J usage is TRBJ2-2, with TRBD1 matching over 7 bases. Germline V gene sequence: CDR1 MNHNY, CDR2 SVGAGI (reference sequence). The CDR3 has 13 amino acids. V shed 8 bases, J shed 6 bases, and the junction held 6 bases outside the gene matches. The CDR3, as DNA: TGTGCCAGCTCCACAGGGGTTTCCGGGGAGCTGTTTTTT. The encoded protein is CASSTGVSGELFF.

This sequence joins TRBV5-4 and TRBJ2-2, with 9 bases aligning to TRBD2. CDR3 length: 16 residues. CDR1 is SGHNT and CDR2 is YYREEE in the germline V gene (reference sequence). J gave up 6 bases and V 0 bases, and 6 bases lay outside the gene matches. CDR3 residues: CASSLAGGRASGELFF. DNA for the CDR3: TGTGCCAGCAGCTTGGCCGGCGGGAGGGCCTCCGGGGAGCTGTTTTTT.

The chain joins TRBV28 to TRBJ2-2; 8 bases line up with TRBD2. The CDR3 is 14 residues long. After removal of 7 bases from V and 2 bases from J, the junction contained 3 bases not matched to a gene. Per germline, CDR1 MDHEN and CDR2 SYDVKM. The CDR3 sequence is CASMGLVNTGELFF. In DNA, the CDR3 is TGTGCCAGCATGGGACTAGTAAACACCGGGGAGCTGTTTTTT.

The chain is built from TRBV30 and TRBJ1-3; D uncertain. Germline lookup yields CDR1 GTSNPN and CDR2 SVGIG (reference sequence). Trimming removed 0 bases from V and 0 bases from J, with 15 bases in between. CDR3 length: 17 residues. The CDR3 loop is CAWSVWADHRSGNTIYF. The CDR3 DNA sequence: TGTGCCTGGAGTGTATGGGCAGACCACCGCTCTGGAAACACCATATATTTT.

The chain links TRBV28 to TRBJ2-1; D gene unclear. The germline V gene encodes CDR1 MDHEN and CDR2 SYDVKM. The CDR3 runs 14 residues. V was trimmed by 0 bases and J by 4 bases, leaving 7 bases between them. The DNA for the CDR3 is TGTGCCAGCAGTTTATGGGCAGGTTACAATGAGCAGTTCTTC. It codes for CASSLWAGYNEQFF.